This is a list of T cell receptor beta chains from one sample in a study of shared clonotypes between healthy human individuals. The assay was immunoSEQ multiplex PCR, and TCRdb's table has in-frame clones only and misses some. The top ten hold roughly 1% of the sample, which has just over 2,000,000 clones, just under 95% seen once. The sample was naive CD8+ T cells sorted from blood. Receptor source: a young man in good health. The CDR3 runs from the conserved cysteine through the conserved F or W. D genes are given only for firm matches. The size of a clone is reported for some rows only, either as once, few or many, or as a class for expanded clones.

J: TRBJ2-7; size: NA; D: NA; V: TRBV7-9; CDR3: CASSSSTGYRYEQYF; DNA: TGTGCCAGCAGCTCGAGTACAGGGTACCGATACGAGCAGTACTTC
J: TRBJ1-4; size: once; D: NA; V: TRBV7-2; CDR3: CASSSGYLEKLFF; DNA: TGTGCCAGCAGCTCCGGATATCTTGAAAAACTGTTTTTT
J: TRBJ2-7; size: NA; D: TRBD1; V: TRBV30; CDR3: CAWMTGGHYEQYF; DNA: TGTGCCTGGATGACAGGGGGACACTACGAGCAGTACTTC
J: TRBJ2-3; size: NA; D: NA; V: TRBV9; CDR3: CASSVWGTPTDTQYF; DNA: TGTGCCAGCAGCGTATGGGGCACTCCCACAGATACGCAGTATTTT
J: TRBJ2-7; size: once; D: NA; V: TRBV7-6; CDR3: CASSFETGTSPYEQYF; DNA: TGTGCCAGCAGCTTCGAAACCGGGACATCGCCCTACGAGCAGTACTTC
J: TRBJ1-1; size: NA; D: NA; V: TRBV23-1; CDR3: CASSLPQGRNTEAFF; DNA: TGCGCCAGCAGTCTCCCACAGGGAAGGAACACTGAAGCTTTCTTT
J: TRBJ1-4; size: NA; D: NA; V: TRBV7-2; CDR3: CASSLIWQLRGSEKLFF; DNA: TGTGCCAGCAGCTTAATCTGGCAACTTCGAGGTAGTGAAAAACTGTTTTTT
J: TRBJ1-6; size: NA; D: NA; V: TRBV28; CDR3: CASTTSLQPMAPLHF; DNA: TGTGCCAGCACCACATCCTTGCAGCCCATGGCACCCCTCCACTTT
J: TRBJ2-7; size: NA; D: NA; V: TRBV10-3; CDR3: CAISDGTGITYEQYF; DNA: TGTGCCATCAGTGATGGCACGGGGATAACCTACGAGCAGTACTTC
J: TRBJ1-6; size: NA; D: NA; V: TRBV9; CDR3: CASSVDRGYSPLHF; DNA: TGTGCCAGCAGCGTAGACCGGGGTTACTCACCCCTCCACTTT
J: TRBJ2-7; size: NA; D: NA; V: TRBV30; CDR3: CAWRLRGSGLSYEQYF; DNA: TGTGCCTGGAGACTAAGGGGGTCAGGGCTTTCCTACGAGCAGTACTTC
J: TRBJ2-5; size: NA; D: NA; V: TRBV5-4; CDR3: CASSPRGRSQETQYF; DNA: TGTGCCAGCAGCCCTCGAGGCAGGAGCCAAGAGACCCAGTACTTC
J: TRBJ2-7; size: NA; D: NA; V: TRBV13; CDR3: CASSLQLSYEQYF; DNA: TGTGCCAGCAGTCTACAGCTTTCCTACGAGCAGTACTTC
J: TRBJ2-5; size: NA; D: NA; V: TRBV7-9; CDR3: CASSFRGEETQYF; DNA: TGTGCCAGCAGCTTCCGGGGTGAGGAGACCCAGTACTTC
J: TRBJ1-5; size: NA; D: NA; V: TRBV27; CDR3: CASSPYGASNQPQHF; DNA: TGTGCCAGCAGTCCTTACGGGGCGAGCAATCAGCCCCAGCATTTT
J: TRBJ1-2; size: NA; D: NA; V: TRBV4-3; CDR3: CASSQDPGQPHYGYTF; DNA: TGCGCCAGCAGCCAAGATCCCGGACAGCCGCACTATGGCTACACCTTC
J: TRBJ1-4; size: NA; D: NA; V: TRBV30; CDR3: CAWTNGASNEKLFF; DNA: TGTGCCTGGACCAATGGAGCGAGTAATGAAAAACTGTTTTTT
J: TRBJ2-7; size: NA; D: NA; V: TRBV7-6; CDR3: CASSLAVGYEQYF; DNA: TGTGCCAGCAGCTTAGCGGTAGGTTACGAGCAGTACTTC
J: TRBJ2-2; size: NA; D: NA; V: TRBV5-1; CDR3: CASSLDRVTGELFF; DNA: TGCGCCAGCAGCTTGGACAGAGTCACCGGGGAGCTGTTTTTT
J: TRBJ2-5; size: NA; D: NA; V: TRBV27; CDR3: CASSQSLGVQETQYF; DNA: TGTGCCAGCAGTCAGAGCCTAGGGGTCCAAGAGACCCAGTACTTC
J: TRBJ2-5; size: NA; D: TRBD1; V: TRBV7-6; CDR3: CASSMTGGPETQYF; DNA: TGTGCCAGCAGCATGACAGGGGGCCCAGAGACCCAGTACTTC
J: TRBJ2-5; size: NA; D: NA; V: TRBV19; CDR3: CATSSGAVETQYF; DNA: TGTGCCACATCCTCCGGGGCAGTTGAGACCCAGTACTTC
J: TRBJ2-7; size: NA; D: NA; V: TRBV6-5; CDR3: CASSHPGLLSYEQYF; DNA: TGTGCCAGCAGTCACCCAGGGTTGTTGTCCTACGAGCAGTACTTC
J: TRBJ2-5; size: NA; D: NA; V: TRBV6-5; CDR3: CASRFDRLPETQYF; DNA: TGTGCCAGCAGGTTCGACAGATTACCAGAGACCCAGTACTTC
J: TRBJ1-5; size: once; D: NA; V: TRBV27; CDR3: CASSPQGSNQPQHF; DNA: TGTGCCAGCAGTCCTCAGGGTAGCAATCAGCCCCAGCATTTT
J: TRBJ2-1; size: NA; D: NA; V: TRBV29-1; CDR3: CSVGGVASDNEQFF; DNA: TGCAGCGTTGGGGGGGTGGCCAGCGACAATGAGCAGTTCTTC
J: TRBJ1-1; size: NA; D: TRBD1; V: TRBV16; CDR3: CASSQFSGTGGFYGTEAFF; DNA: TGTGCCAGCAGCCAATTCTCGGGGACAGGGGGCTTTTATGGCACTGAAGCTTTCTTT
J: TRBJ2-7; size: NA; D: NA; V: TRBV13; CDR3: CASGVRGFSYEQYF; DNA: TGTGCCAGCGGGGTGCGGGGCTTCTCCTACGAGCAGTACTTC
J: TRBJ2-3; size: NA; D: NA; V: TRBV9; CDR3: CASSVEQATQYF; DNA: TGTGCCAGCAGCGTAGAGCAGGCCACGCAGTATTTT
J: TRBJ2-7; size: NA; D: NA; V: TRBV28; CDR3: CASSFVGEQYF; DNA: TGTGCCAGCAGTTTTGTAGGCGAGCAGTACTTC
J: TRBJ1-1; size: once; D: NA; V: TRBV7-3; CDR3: CASSFAGDTEAFF; DNA: TGTGCCAGCAGCTTCGCCGGGGACACTGAAGCTTTCTTT
J: TRBJ2-3; size: NA; D: TRBD2; V: TRBV7-3; CDR3: CASSHSGASTDTQYF; DNA: TGTGCCAGCAGCCATAGCGGGGCAAGCACAGATACGCAGTATTTT
J: TRBJ2-7; size: NA; D: NA; V: TRBV27; CDR3: CASSITGSSYEQYF; DNA: TGTGCCAGCAGCATAACAGGGAGCTCCTACGAGCAGTACTTC
J: TRBJ2-2; size: NA; D: TRBD2; V: TRBV4-3; CDR3: CASSQEPLAGGPRTGELFF; DNA: TGCGCCAGCAGCCAAGAACCGCTAGCGGGAGGGCCGCGGACCGGGGAGCTGTTTTTT
J: TRBJ2-7; size: NA; D: NA; V: TRBV27; CDR3: CASSLSPGYEQYF; DNA: TGTGCCAGCAGTTTATCGCCCGGCTACGAGCAGTACTTC
J: TRBJ2-5; size: NA; D: NA; V: TRBV7-9; CDR3: CASSSDGEETQYF; DNA: TGTGCCAGCAGCTCCGACGGTGAAGAGACCCAGTACTTC